These T cell receptor beta chains were read from a single sample in a study of control samples from healthy donors and cancer patients. The method was immunoSEQ multiplex PCR; TCRdb's version includes in-frame clones alone and lacks a portion of them. The sample contains tens of thousands of clones, roughly 91% of which appear only once. The source material was blood. The source is a man aged 25-40 years in good health. The CDR3 runs from the conserved cysteine through the conserved F or W. D genes are given only for firm matches. Size is stated for part of the rows, as once, few or many counts, or as a class when the clone is expanded.

D	V	J	size	length	CDR3	DNA
TRBD1	TRBV7-9	TRBJ2-7	.	16	CASSLGRGQGAGEQYF	TGTGCCAGCAGCTTAGGACGGGGACAGGGGGCTGGCGAGCAGTACTTC
TRBD1	TRBV27	TRBJ1-1	.	15	CASSTGQGLGTEAFF	TGTGCCAGCAGTACCGGACAGGGGTTAGGCACTGAAGCTTTCTTT
.	TRBV5-1	TRBJ2-2	.	15	CASSRPRDGAGELFF	TGCGCCAGCAGCCGACCAAGGGACGGGGCCGGGGAGCTGTTTTTT
.	TRBV7-7	TRBJ2-5	.	14	CASSLGGTTETQYF	TGTGCCAGCAGCTTAGGTGGGACAACGGAGACCCAGTACTTC
.	TRBV6-1	TRBJ2-1	.	11	CASSDQRKQFF	TGTGCCAGCAGTGATCAGCGGAAGCAGTTCTTC
.	TRBV14	TRBJ1-6	.	12	CASSQESSFLHF	TGTGCCAGCAGCCAAGAGTCATCCTTCCTCCACTTT
.	TRBV21-1	TRBJ2-7	.	13	CASSKGGYYEQYF	TGTGCCAGCAGCAAGGGCGGATACTACGAGCAGTACTTC
TRBD2	TRBV4-3	TRBJ2-1	.	18	CASSQSPRGGVSYNEQFF	TGCGCCAGCAGCCAATCTCCGCGGGGGGGCGTATCCTACAATGAGCAGTTCTTC
TRBD1	TRBV18	TRBJ2-7	.	14	CASSPGQGAYEQYF	TGTGCCAGCTCACCCGGACAGGGGGCCTACGAGCAGTACTTC
.	TRBV11-1	TRBJ2-1	once	14	CASSLVEGASPEVF	TGTGCCAGCAGCTTAGTGGAGGGGGCCAGCCCTGAGGTCTTC
TRBD1	TRBV5-1	TRBJ2-2	.	15	CASSAGQGNTGELFF	TGCGCCAGCAGCGCGGGACAGGGGAACACCGGGGAGCTGTTTTTT
TRBD1	TRBV30	TRBJ2-7	.	15	CAWTSGQGASYEQYF	TGTGCCTGGACCTCAGGACAGGGGGCCTCCTACGAGCAGTACTTC
.	TRBV5-1	TRBJ2-2	.	16	CASSRAPGVDTGELFF	TGCGCCAGCAGCAGGGCCCCGGGGGTGGACACCGGGGAGCTGTTTTTT
.	TRBV19	TRBJ1-1	.	17	CASSRTARRGEKTEAFF	TGTGCCAGTAGTAGGACAGCGCGACGGGGAGAGAAGACTGAAGCTTTCTTT
.	TRBV11-2	TRBJ2-1	.	12	CASSPSVYEQFF	TGTGCCAGCAGTCCTAGCGTCTATGAGCAGTTCTTC
.	TRBV9	TRBJ2-5	once	15	CASSVLPGNQETQYF	TGTGCCAGCAGCGTCCTTCCCGGGAACCAAGAGACCCAGTACTTC
.	TRBV18	TRBJ2-1	.	14	CASSDQGTEVEQFF	TGTGCCAGCTCAGATCAGGGTACTGAGGTTGAGCAGTTCTTC
TRBD1	TRBV19	TRBJ1-1	.	14	CASSMEQGQTEAFF	TGTGCCAGTAGTATGGAACAGGGACAGACTGAAGCTTTCTTT
.	TRBV15	TRBJ1-5	.	14	CATSTGGGQQPQHF	TGTGCCACCAGCACCGGTGGGGGTCAACAGCCCCAGCATTTT
TRBD1	TRBV19	TRBJ1-5	.	14	CASSMWGQGEPQHF	TGTGCCAGTAGTATGTGGGGACAGGGGGAGCCCCAGCATTTT
TRBD1	TRBV19	TRBJ1-1	.	14	CASQPSVGQGEAFF	TGTGCCAGTCAACCCTCGGTTGGACAGGGAGAAGCTTTCTTT
.	TRBV6-5	TRBJ1-6	.	14	CASSQGARNSPLHF	TGTGCCAGCAGTCAGGGAGCGCGGAATTCACCCCTCCACTTT
TRBD1	TRBV10-3	TRBJ2-3	.	15	CAIMTPGQNTDTQYF	TGTGCCATCATGACACCGGGACAGAACACAGATACGCAGTATTTT
.	TRBV15	TRBJ2-7	.	14	CATSRDLGGAPEDF	TGTGCCACCAGCAGAGATCTTGGCGGGGCCCCGGAGGACTTC
TRBD1	TRBV25-1	TRBJ2-3	once	14	CASSGQGGADTQYF	TGTGCCAGCAGTGGACAGGGGGGGGCAGATACGCAGTATTTT
.	TRBV27	TRBJ2-3	.	15	CASRIGTLSTDTQYF	TGTGCCAGCAGAATAGGGACTTTGAGCACAGATACGCAGTATTTT
.	TRBV28	TRBJ1-4	.	19	CASSDPPRDIRTTNEKLFF	TGTGCCAGCAGTGACCCCCCTCGGGACATAAGAACAACTAATGAAAAACTGTTTTTT
TRBD1	TRBV28	TRBJ1-5	.	15	CASRMEGGGNQPQHF	TGTGCCAGCAGGATGGAAGGGGGCGGTAATCAGCCCCAGCATTTT
.	TRBV19	TRBJ2-7	few	14	CASSIKDGVSEQYF	TGTGCCAGTAGTATAAAGGACGGAGTAAGCGAGCAGTACTTC
.	TRBV27	TRBJ2-2	.	15	CASSSRTAYTGELFF	TGTGCCAGCAGTTCTCGGACAGCCTACACCGGGGAGCTGTTTTTT
TRBD1	TRBV30	TRBJ1-1	.	17	CAWSFEWGQGTNTEAFF	TGTGCCTGGAGTTTCGAGTGGGGACAGGGAACGAACACTGAAGCTTTCTTT
TRBD2	TRBV3-1/TRBV3-2	TRBJ2-7	.	16	CASSQAGGAGVGEQYF	TGTGCCAGCAGCCAAGCCGGGGGAGCGGGAGTTGGGGAGCAGTACTTC
TRBD1	TRBV11-2	TRBJ1-4	.	15	CASSLSYTGDEKLFF	TGTGCCAGCAGCTTATCATACACAGGGGATGAAAAACTGTTTTTT
TRBD1	TRBV20-1	TRBJ2-6	.	17	CSASPGTGYSGANVLTF	TGCAGTGCTAGTCCAGGGACAGGGTACTCTGGGGCCAACGTCCTGACTTTC
.	TRBV3-1/TRBV3-2	TRBJ2-7	.	15	CASSLPYSQRNEQYF	TGTGCCAGCAGCCTACCCTATAGCCAAAGGAACGAGCAGTACTTC
TRBD1	TRBV6-5	TRBJ2-5	.	15	CASSKRQGASETQYF	TGTGCCAGCAGCAAACGACAGGGGGCTAGTGAGACCCAGTACTTC
TRBD1	TRBV5-1	TRBJ2-3	.	15	CASSGTGMEADTQYF	TGCGCCAGCAGCGGGACAGGGATGGAGGCAGATACGCAGTATTTT
.	TRBV7-6	TRBJ2-4	once	16	CASSFPRDIDKNIQYF	TGTGCCAGCAGCTTCCCCCGGGACATTGACAAAAACATTCAGTACTTC
TRBD1	TRBV29-1	TRBJ1-1	.	13	CSVEQQGYTEAFF	TGCAGCGTTGAACAACAGGGGTACACTGAAGCTTTCTTT
.	TRBV7-9	TRBJ2-5	.	14	CASSLALGQETQYF	TGTGCCAGCAGCTTAGCGCTGGGGCAAGAGACCCAGTACTTC
.	TRBV18	TRBJ2-7	.	12	CASSPERDEQYF	TGTGCCAGCTCACCGGAGCGCGACGAGCAGTACTTC
.	TRBV7-9	TRBJ1-1	.	14	CASSSQGLNTEAFF	TGTGCCAGCAGCTCCCAAGGCTTGAACACTGAAGCTTTCTTT